The TCR beta chain described here comes from a study of T cell responses to AZD1222 COVID-19 vaccine. CDR3 length equals 15 residues. Germline V gene lookup returns CDR1 MGHRA and CDR2 YSYEKL. J gave up 4 bases and V 3 bases, and 5 bases lay outside the gene matches. Libraries were prepared by immunoSEQ multiplex PCR; TCRdb keeps only in-frame clonotypes and omits some of them. The sample has 120,000 or so clones; about nine tenths are singletons. This receptor was obtained from an adult in good health. The chain recombines TRBV4-1 with TRBJ2-3, with TRBD1 matching 9 bases. Sequencing used peripheral blood, obtained on day 0 of MenACWY control vaccination. The CDR3 DNA reads as TGCGCCAGCAGCCAGACAGGGGGGAGGCCAGATACGCAGTATTTT. It yields the protein CASSQTGGRPDTQYF.